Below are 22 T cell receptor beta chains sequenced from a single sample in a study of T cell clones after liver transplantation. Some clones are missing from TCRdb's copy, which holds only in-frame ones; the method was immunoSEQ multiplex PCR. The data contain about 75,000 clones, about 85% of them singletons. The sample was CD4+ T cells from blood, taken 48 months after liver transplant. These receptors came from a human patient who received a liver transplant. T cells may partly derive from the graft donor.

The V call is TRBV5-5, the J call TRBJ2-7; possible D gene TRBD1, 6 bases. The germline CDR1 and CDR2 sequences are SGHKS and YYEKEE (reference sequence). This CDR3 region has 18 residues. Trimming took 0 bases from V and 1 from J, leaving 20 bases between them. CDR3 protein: CASSLEPRRGTRSYEQYF. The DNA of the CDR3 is TGTGCCAGCAGCTTGGAGCCCCGCAGGGGAACCAGATCCTACGAGCAGTACTTC.

This chain's CDR3 is CASSSSGWLAGASNTGELFF. CDR3 in DNA: TGTGCCAGCAGCTCTTCCGGTTGGCTAGCGGGGGCCTCGAACACCGGGGAGCTGTTTTTT. This rearrangement joins TRBV11-3 to TRBJ2-2; 10 positions agree with TRBD2. The germline gives CDR1 SGHNT, CDR2 YENEEA. The length of the CDR3 is 20 residues. The trim removed 4 bases at V and 0 bases at J, leaving 14 bases unmatched.

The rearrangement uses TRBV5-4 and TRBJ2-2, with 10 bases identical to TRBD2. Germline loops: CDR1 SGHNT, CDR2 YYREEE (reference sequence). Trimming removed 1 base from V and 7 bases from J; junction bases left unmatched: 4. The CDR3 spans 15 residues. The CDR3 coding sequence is TGTGCCAGCAGCTTGCGAGCGGGGGGGCACGGGGAGCTGTTTTTT. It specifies CASSLRAGGHGELFF. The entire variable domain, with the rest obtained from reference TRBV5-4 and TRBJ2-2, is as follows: ETGVTQSPTHLIKTRGQQVTLRCSSQSGHNTVSWYQQALGQGPQFIFQYYREEENGRGNFPPRFSGLQFPNYSSELNVNALELDDSALYLCASSLRAGGHGELFFGEGSRLTVL.

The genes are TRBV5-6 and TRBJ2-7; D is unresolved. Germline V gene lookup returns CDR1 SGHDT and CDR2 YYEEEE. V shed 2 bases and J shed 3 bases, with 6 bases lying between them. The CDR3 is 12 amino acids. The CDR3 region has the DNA TGTGCCAGCAGCTTATCCCACTACGAGCAGTACTTC. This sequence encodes CASSLSHYEQYF. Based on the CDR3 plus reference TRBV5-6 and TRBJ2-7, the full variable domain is DAGVTQSPTHLIKTRGQQVTLRCSPKSGHDTVSWYQQALGQGPQFIFQYYEEEERQRGNFPDRFSGHQFPNYSSELNVNALLLGDSALYLCASSLSHYEQYFGPGTRLTVT.

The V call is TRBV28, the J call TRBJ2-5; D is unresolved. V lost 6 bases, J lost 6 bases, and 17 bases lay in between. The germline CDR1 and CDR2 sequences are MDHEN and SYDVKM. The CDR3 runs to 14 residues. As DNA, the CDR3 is TGTGCCAGCAGAGCTATCAAGGGTCTGAAGACCCAGTACTTC. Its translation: CASRAIKGLKTQYF.

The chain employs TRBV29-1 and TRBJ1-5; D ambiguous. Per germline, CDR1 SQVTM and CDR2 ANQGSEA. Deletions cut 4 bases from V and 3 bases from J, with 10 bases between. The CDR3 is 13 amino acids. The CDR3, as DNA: TGCAGCGTTGCCGCGGGGAACAATCAGCCCCAGCATTTT. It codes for CSVAAGNNQPQHF.

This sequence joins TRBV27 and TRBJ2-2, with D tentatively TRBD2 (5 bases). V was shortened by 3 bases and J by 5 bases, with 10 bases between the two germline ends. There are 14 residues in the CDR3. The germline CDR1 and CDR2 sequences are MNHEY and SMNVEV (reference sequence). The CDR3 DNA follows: TGTGCCAGCAGTTTTCTAGCCGCTACCGGGGAGCTGTTTTTT. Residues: CASSFLAATGELFF.

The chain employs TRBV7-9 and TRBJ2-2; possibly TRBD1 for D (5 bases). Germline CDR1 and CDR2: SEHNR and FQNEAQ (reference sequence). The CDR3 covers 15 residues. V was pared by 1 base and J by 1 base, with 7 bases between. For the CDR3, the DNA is TGTGCCAGCAGCTTAGGGACAAAGAACACCGGGGAGCTGTTTTTT. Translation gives CASSLGTKNTGELFF.

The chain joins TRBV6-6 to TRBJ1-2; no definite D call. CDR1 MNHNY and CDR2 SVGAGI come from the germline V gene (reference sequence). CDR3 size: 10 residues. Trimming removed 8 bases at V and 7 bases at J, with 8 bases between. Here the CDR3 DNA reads TGTGCCAGCCGGGAGGGTGGCTACACCTTC. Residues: CASREGGYTF.

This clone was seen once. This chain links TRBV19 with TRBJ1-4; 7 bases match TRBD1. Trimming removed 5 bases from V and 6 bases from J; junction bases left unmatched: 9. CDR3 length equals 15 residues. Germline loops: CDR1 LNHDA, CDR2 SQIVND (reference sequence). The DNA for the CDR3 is TGTGCCAGTAGTGGCCCCAGGACAGGAGATGAAAAACTGTTTTTT. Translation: CASSGPRTGDEKLFF.

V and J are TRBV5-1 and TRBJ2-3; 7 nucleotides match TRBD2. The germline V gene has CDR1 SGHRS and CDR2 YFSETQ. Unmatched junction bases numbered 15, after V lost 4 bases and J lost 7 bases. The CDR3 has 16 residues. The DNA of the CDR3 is TGCGCCAGCAGCGTTGGGATCAGCGCTAGCGGAAATACGCAGTATTTT. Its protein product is CASSVGISASGNTQYF.

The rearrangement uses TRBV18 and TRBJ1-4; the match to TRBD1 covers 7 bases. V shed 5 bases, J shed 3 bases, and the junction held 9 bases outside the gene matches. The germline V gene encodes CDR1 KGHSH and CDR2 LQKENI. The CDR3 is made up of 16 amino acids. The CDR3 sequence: CASSSEQGGANEKLFF. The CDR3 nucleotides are TGTGCCAGCTCATCTGAGCAGGGGGGAGCTAATGAAAAACTGTTTTTT. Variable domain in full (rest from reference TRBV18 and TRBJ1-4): NAGVMQNPRHLVRRRGQEARLRCSPMKGHSHVYWYRQLPEEGLKFMVYLQKENIIDESGMPKERFSAEFPKEGPSILRIQQVVRGDSAAYFCASSSEQGGANEKLFFGSGTQLSVL.

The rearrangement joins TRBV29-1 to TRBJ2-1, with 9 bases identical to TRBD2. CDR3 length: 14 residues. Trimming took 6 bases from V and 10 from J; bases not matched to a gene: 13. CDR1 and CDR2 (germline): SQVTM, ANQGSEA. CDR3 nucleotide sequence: TGCAGCGTGGAACTAGCGGGCTCCTCTGAGGAGCAGTTCTTC. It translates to CSVELAGSSEEQFF.

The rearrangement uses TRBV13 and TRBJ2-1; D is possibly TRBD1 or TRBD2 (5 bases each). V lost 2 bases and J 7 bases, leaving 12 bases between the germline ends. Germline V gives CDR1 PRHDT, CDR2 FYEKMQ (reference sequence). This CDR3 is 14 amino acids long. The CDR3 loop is CASSLLGERNEQFF. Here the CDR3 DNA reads TGTGCCAGCAGCTTATTAGGGGAGCGAAATGAGCAGTTCTTC.

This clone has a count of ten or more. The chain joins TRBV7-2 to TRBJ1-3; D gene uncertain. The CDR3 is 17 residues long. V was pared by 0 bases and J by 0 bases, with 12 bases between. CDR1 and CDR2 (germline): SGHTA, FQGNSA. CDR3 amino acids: CASSLASNGRSGNTIYF. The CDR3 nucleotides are TGTGCCAGCAGCTTAGCAAGTAACGGCCGCTCTGGAAACACCATATATTTT. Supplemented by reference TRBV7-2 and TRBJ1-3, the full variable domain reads GAGVSQSPSNKVTEKGKDVELRCDPISGHTALYWYRQSLGQGLEFLIYFQGNSAPDKSGLPSDRFSAERTGGSVSTLTIQRTQQEDSAVYLCASSLASNGRSGNTIYFGEGSWLTVV.

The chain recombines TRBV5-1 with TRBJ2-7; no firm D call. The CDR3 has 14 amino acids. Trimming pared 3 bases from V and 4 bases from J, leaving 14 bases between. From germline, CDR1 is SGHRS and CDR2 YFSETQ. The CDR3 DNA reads TGCGCCAGCAGCTCCCATGAAGGGTTGTACGAGCAGTACTTC. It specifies CASSSHEGLYEQYF.

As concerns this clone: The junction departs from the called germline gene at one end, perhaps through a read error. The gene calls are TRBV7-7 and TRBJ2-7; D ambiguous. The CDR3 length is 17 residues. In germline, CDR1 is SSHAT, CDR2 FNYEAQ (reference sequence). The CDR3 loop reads CASSLGAQPLSSYEQYF. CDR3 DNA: TGTGCTAGCAGCTTAGGCGCACAGCCCCTAAGCTCCTACGAGCAGTACTTC.

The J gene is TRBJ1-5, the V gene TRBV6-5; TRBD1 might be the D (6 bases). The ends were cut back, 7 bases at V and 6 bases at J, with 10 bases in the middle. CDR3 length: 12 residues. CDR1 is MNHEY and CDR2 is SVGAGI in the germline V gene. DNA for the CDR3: TGTGCCAGCACGACAGGAGGTCAGCCCCAGCATTTT. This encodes CASTTGGQPQHF.

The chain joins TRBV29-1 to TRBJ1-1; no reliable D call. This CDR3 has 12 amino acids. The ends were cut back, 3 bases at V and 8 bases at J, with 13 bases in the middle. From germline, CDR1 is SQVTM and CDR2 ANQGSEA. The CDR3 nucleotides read TGCAGCGTTGAGGCAGGAATTTTCGAAGCTTTCTTT. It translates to CSVEAGIFEAFF.

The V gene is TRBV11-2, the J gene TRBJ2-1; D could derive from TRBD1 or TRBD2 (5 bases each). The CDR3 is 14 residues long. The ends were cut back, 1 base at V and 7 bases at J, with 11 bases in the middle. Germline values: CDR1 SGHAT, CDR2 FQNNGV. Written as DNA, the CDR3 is TGTGCCAGCAGCTTAGCGGGGCGTGAGAATGAGCAGTTCTTC. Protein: CASSLAGRENEQFF.

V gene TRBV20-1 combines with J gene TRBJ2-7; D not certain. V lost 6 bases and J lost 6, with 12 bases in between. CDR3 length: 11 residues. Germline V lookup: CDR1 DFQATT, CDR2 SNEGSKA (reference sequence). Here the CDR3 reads CSAGPSLEQYF. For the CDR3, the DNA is TGCAGTGCAGGGCCCAGTCTCGAGCAGTACTTC.

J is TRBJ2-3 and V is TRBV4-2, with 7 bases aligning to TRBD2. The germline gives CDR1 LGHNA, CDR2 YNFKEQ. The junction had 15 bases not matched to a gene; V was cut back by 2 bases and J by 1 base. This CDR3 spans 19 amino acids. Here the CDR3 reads CASSQTLPGTTVGTDTQYF. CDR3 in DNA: TGTGCCAGCAGCCAAACCCTTCCAGGGACTACCGTCGGCACAGATACGCAGTATTTT.